In this sample, the clone carrying this TCR beta chain turned up once. No antigen is known for it. This sample was included in a study of T cell repertoires and Cas9 in healthy adults. About the study: Multi-effector potency, cytotoxicity and lineage were assessed in SpCas9-reactive CD4 and CD8 T cells.

Study-level points and caveats: SpCas9-reactive effector T cells were reportedly restrained in vitro by SpCas9-reactive regulatory T cells.

With V trimmed by 4 bases and J by 3 bases, 2 bases remained unmatched. The CDR3 runs to 15 residues. Germline V gene data show CDR1 as SGHNT and CDR2 as YYREEE (reference sequence). Profiling relied on immunoSEQ multiplex PCR, and the TCRdb table lists in-frame clones only, not all of them. The sample has approximately 22,000 clones, 85% to 95% seen once. This rearrangement joins TRBV5-4 to TRBJ2-7; TRBD2 matches at 15 bases. This receptor was identified in a human donor in good health. The sample taken for sequencing was CD4+ effector T cells (CD127+, CD25-, CD137-, CD154-) from PBMCs; culture status not recorded. The CDR3 region is CASSLGLAGGYEQYF. Here the CDR3 DNA reads TGTGCCAGCAGCCTGGGACTAGCGGGGGGCTACGAGCAGTACTTC.